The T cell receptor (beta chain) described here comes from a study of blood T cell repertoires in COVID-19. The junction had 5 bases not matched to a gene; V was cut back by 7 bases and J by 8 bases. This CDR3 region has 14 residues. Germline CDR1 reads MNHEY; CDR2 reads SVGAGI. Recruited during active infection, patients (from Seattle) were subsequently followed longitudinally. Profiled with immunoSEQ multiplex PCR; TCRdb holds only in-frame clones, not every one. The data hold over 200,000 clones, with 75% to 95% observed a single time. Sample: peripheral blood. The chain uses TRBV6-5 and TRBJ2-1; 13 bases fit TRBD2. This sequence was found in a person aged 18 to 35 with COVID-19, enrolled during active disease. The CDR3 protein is CASKSTSGRYEQFF. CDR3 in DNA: TGTGCCAGCAAGTCGACTAGCGGGAGGTATGAGCAGTTCTTC.